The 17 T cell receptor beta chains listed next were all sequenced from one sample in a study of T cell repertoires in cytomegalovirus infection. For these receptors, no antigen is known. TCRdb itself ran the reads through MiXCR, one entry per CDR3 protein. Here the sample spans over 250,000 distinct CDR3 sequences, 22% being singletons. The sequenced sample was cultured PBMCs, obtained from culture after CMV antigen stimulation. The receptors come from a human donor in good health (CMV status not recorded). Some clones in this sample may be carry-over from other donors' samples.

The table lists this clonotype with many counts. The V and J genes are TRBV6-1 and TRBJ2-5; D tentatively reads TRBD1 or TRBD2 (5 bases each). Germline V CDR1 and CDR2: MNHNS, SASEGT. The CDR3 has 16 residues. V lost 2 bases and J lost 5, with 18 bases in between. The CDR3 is CASSEWDHKIVETQYF. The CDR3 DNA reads TGTGCCAGCAGTGAATGGGACCATAAGATCGTTGAGACCCAGTACTTC.

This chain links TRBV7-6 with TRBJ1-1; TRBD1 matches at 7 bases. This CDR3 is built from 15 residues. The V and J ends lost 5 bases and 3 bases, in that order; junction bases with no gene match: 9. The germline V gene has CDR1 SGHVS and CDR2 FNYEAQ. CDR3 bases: TGTGCCAGCAGCCCAATAACAGGGGTATACACTGAAGCTTTCTTT. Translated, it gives CASSPITGVYTEAFF.

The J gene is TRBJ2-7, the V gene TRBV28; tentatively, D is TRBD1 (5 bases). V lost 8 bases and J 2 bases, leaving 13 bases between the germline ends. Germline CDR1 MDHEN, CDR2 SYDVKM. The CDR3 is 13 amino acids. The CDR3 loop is CASSGHGTYEQYF. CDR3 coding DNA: TGTGCCAGCTCCGGACACGGAACCTACGAGCAGTACTTC.

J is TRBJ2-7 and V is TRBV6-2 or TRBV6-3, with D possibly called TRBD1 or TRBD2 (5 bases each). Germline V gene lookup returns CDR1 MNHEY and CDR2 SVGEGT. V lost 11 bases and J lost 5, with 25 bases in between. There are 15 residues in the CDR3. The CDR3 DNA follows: TGTGCCGGATTAAAATGGGGGTCGCCCAAGGACGAGCAGTACGTC. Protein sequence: CAGLKWGSPKDEQYV.

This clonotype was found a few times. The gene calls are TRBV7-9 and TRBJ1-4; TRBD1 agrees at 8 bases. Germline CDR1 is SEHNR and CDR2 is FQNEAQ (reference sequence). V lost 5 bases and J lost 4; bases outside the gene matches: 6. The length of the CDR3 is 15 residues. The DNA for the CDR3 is TGTGCCAGCAGCGTTGGACAGGGACATAATGAAAAACTGTTTTTT. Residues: CASSVGQGHNEKLFF. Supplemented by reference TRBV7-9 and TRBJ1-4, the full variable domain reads DTGVSQNPRHKITKRGQNVTFRCDPISEHNRLYWYRQTLGQGPEFLTYFQNEAQLEKSRLLSDRFSAERPKGSFSTLEIQRTEQGDSAMYLCASSVGQGHNEKLFFGSGTQLSVL.

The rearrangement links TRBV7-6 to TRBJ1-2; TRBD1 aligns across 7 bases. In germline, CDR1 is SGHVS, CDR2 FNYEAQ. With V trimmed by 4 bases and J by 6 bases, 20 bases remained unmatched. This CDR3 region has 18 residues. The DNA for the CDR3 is TGTGCCAGCAGCTCAAACAAAGGGACAGTCTTTTTATCGAATGGCTACACCTTC. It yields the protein CASSSNKGTVFLSNGYTF. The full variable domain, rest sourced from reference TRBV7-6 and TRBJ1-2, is GAGVSQSPRYKVTKRGQDVALRCDPISGHVSLYWYRQALGQGPEFLTYFNYEAQQDKSGLPNDRFSAERPEGSISTLTIQRTEQRDSAMYRCASSSNKGTVFLSNGYTFGSGTRLTVV.

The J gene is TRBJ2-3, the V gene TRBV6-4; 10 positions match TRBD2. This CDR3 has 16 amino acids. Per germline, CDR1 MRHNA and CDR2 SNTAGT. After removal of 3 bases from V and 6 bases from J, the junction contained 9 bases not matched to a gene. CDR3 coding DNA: TGTGCCAGCAGTGAGTCTAGCGGGAGCCGGTGGGATACGCAGTATTTT. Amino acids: CASSESSGSRWDTQYF.

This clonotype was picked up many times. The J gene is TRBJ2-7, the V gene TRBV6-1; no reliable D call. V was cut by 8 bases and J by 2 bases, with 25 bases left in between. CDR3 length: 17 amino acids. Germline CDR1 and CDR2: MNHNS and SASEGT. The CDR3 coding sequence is TGTGCCAGCTCCCTCAGCGTGTTCGGAACCCTAACCTACGAGCAGTACGTC. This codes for CASSLSVFGTLTYEQYV.

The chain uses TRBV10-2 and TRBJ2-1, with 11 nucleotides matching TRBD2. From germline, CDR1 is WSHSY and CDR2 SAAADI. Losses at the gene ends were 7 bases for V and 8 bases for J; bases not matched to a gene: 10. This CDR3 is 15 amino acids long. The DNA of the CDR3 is TGCGCCAGCAACATGCTAGCGGGAGGTTTCGATGAGCAGTTCTTC. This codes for CASNMLAGGFDEQFF.

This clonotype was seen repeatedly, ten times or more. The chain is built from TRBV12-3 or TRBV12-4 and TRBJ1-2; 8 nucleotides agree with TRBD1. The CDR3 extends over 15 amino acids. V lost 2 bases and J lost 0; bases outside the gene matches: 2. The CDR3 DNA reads TGTGCCAGCAGTTTATTCAGGGGGCCTAACTATGGCTACACCTTC. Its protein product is CASSLFRGPNYGYTF.

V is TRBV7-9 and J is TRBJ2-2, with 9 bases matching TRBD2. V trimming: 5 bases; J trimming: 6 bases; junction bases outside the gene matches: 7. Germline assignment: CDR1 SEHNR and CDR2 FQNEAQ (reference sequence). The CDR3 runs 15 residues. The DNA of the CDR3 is TGTGCCAGCAGCGCCGATAGCGGGAGAGCCGGGGAGCTGTTTTTT. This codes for CASSADSGRAGELFF.

DNA of the CDR3: TGTGCCAGCAGATCTACCTTCTACGAGCAGTACGTC. It encodes CASRSTFYEQYV. The rearrangement joins TRBV6-2 or TRBV6-3 to TRBJ2-7; no firm D call. This CDR3 has 12 residues. The V gene's germline CDR1 is MNHEY and CDR2 SVGEGT. V gave up 6 bases and J gave up 3 bases, with 9 bases separating them.

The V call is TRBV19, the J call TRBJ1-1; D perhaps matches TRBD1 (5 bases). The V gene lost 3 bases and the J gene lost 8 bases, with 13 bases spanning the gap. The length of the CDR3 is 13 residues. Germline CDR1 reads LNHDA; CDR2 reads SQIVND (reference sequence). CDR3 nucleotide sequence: TGTGCCAGTAGTATCGGGCTGGGGCAGGAAGCTTTCTTT. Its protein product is CASSIGLGQEAFF.

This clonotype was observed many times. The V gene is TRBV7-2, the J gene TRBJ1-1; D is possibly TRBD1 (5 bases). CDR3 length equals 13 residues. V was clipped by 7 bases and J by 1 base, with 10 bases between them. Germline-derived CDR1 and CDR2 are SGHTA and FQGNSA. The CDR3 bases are TGTGCCAGCATCGACAGATGGAACACTGAAGCTTTCTTT. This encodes CASIDRWNTEAFF. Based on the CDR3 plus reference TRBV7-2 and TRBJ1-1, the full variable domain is GAGVSQSPSNKVTEKGKDVELRCDPISGHTALYWYRQSLGQGLEFLIYFQGNSAPDKSGLPSDRFSAERTGGSVSTLTIQRTQQEDSAVYLCASIDRWNTEAFFGQGTRLTVV.

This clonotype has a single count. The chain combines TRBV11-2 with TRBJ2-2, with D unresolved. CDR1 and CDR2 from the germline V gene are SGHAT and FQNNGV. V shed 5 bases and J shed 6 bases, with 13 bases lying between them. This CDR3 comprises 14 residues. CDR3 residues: CASSPPRLPGELFF. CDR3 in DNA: TGTGCCAGCAGCCCACCCCGTCTCCCCGGGGAGCTGTTTTTT.

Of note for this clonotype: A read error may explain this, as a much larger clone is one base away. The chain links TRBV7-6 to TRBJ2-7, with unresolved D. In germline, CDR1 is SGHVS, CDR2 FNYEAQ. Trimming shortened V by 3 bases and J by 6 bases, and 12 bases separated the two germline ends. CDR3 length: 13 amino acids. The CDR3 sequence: CASSLTSTLEQYF. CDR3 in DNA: TGTGCCAGCAGCTTGACGTCTACCCTCGAGCAGTACTTC.

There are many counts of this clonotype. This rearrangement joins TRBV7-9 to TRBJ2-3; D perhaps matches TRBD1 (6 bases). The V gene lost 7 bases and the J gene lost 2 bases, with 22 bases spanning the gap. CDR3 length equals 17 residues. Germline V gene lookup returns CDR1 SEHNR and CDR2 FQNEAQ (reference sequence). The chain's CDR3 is CASTEKRRQGSTDTQYF. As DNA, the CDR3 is TGTGCCAGCACCGAAAAGCGGAGGCAGGGGTCCACAGATACGCAGTATTTT.